This TCR beta chain appears in the sequencing data of a study of cytomegalovirus exposure and HLA in healthy donors. The overall study: Earlier, 117 million unique TCR beta sequences were recovered from some 200 million T cells by an analysis. Study-level results: In a later analysis, a missense DCLRE1C variant was linked to TCR beta V- and J-gene trimming. The investigators catalogued 164 TCR beta chains as cytomegalovirus-associated.

Germline-derived CDR1 and CDR2 are SNHLY and FYNNEI. The J segment lost 2 bases and the V segment lost 1 base, leaving 5 bases of the junction unmatched. CDR3 size: 15 residues. Regarding this clone: Its matching antigen is unknown.

The PCR used 60 Vbeta and 13 Jbeta primers. The method was immunoSEQ multiplex PCR; TCRdb's version includes in-frame clones alone and lacks a portion of them. This sample's clone table lists approximately 110,000 clones. The rearrangement uses TRBV2 and TRBJ2-7; TRBD2 matches at 7 bases. This clonotype originated in a man between 40 and 49 years old in good health and CMV-seropositive. Material: PBMCs. The CDR3 DNA follows: TGTGCCAGCAGTGAAGTGGCTAGCGGTACCTACGAGCAGTACTTC. Its translation: CASSEVASGTYEQYF.